This passage covers 26 T cell receptor beta chains from one sample sequenced in a study of regulatory T cells in long-lasting Graves disease. Time point: newly diagnosed GD, antithyroid drugs for less than 3 months. Scientists built the TCR library using RNA that was extracted from PBMCs. Combining iRepertoire HTBI primers with Arm-PCR of CDR3 regions, the authors built TCR beta libraries. MiXCR, applied by TCRdb to the multiplex PCR reads, yields one record per CDR3 protein. Of about 220,000 distinct CDR3 sequences in the sample, around 20% were seen once. This sample also appeared in a second study, on T cells in Graves' hyperthyroidism and ophthalmopathy.

Sequencing used peripheral blood mononuclear cells (PBMCs), obtained at new diagnosis, from a patient treated with antithyroid drugs. These TCRs come from a woman aged 25-40 years with Graves disease.

This clonotype was observed many times. V usage is TRBV30 and J usage is TRBJ1-5; the D gene is possibly TRBD1 (5 bases). Trimming removed 5 bases at V and 4 bases at J, with 9 bases between. The germline V gene encodes CDR1 GTSNPN and CDR2 SVGIG (reference sequence). CDR3 length: 12 amino acids. In DNA form, the CDR3 reads TGTGCCTGGGGGGCCCAAAATCAGCCCCAGCATTTT. It codes for CAWGAQNQPQHF.

This chain uses TRBV20-1 with TRBJ1-1, with 9 bases that match TRBD1. Trimming removed 1 base from V and 3 bases from J; junction bases left unmatched: 6. This CDR3 region has 15 residues. The V gene's germline CDR1 is DFQATT and CDR2 SNEGSKA (reference sequence). The chain's CDR3 is CSARGTGGGDTEAFF. The DNA of the CDR3 is TGCAGTGCTAGAGGTACAGGGGGCGGGGACACTGAAGCTTTCTTT.

In this sample, this clonotype turned up many times. The chain is built from TRBV30 and TRBJ2-3; D is possibly TRBD2 (5 bases). The V and J ends lost 3 bases and 4 bases respectively, with 23 bases between them. The CDR3 has 17 amino acids. Germline V gene lookup returns CDR1 GTSNPN and CDR2 SVGIG (reference sequence). CDR3 amino acids: CAWRPALGEKISDTQYF. The CDR3 nucleotides read TGTGCCTGGAGGCCCGCCCTTGGGGAGAAAATATCAGATACGCAGTATTTT.

This clonotype was recorded at least ten times. At one end the junction does not follow the germline gene, possibly because of a read error. The chain has TRBV7-7 and TRBJ2-3; tentative D call: TRBD2 (7 bases). Germline V gene lookup returns CDR1 SSHAT and CDR2 FNYEAQ (reference sequence). The CDR3 has 15 residues. DNA of the CDR3: TGTGCTAGCAGCTTAGTGGGGGGGGCCACAGATACGCAGTATTTT. Translated: CASSLVGGATDTQYF.

V and J are TRBV2 and TRBJ2-1, with 12 bases fitting TRBD2. Germline V gene data show CDR1 as SNHLY and CDR2 as FYNNEI. The CDR3 spans 15 residues. V dropped 5 bases and J dropped 6; count of bases not matched to a gene: 5. The CDR3, as DNA: TGTGCCAGCAGTTTCACTAGCGGGAGGCTCAATGAGCAGTTCTTC. Translation: CASSFTSGRLNEQFF.

This clonotype occurred many times. The V and J genes are TRBV6-5 and TRBJ2-7; D is possibly TRBD1 (5 bases). Trimming removed 0 bases at V and 2 bases at J, with 11 bases between. The germline V gene has CDR1 MNHEY and CDR2 SVGAGI. The CDR3 covers 15 residues. The DNA for the CDR3 is TGTGCCAGCAGTTACTCGAAGGGGCGACCCTACGAGCAGTACTTC. This encodes CASSYSKGRPYEQYF.

This clonotype has a count of ten or more. V is TRBV11-2 and J is TRBJ2-3; the D call may be TRBD1 or TRBD2 (6 bases each). Trimming stripped 5 bases from V and 5 bases from J, with 17 bases between. Germline V lookup: CDR1 SGHAT, CDR2 FQNNGV. The length of the CDR3 is 15 residues. CDR3 sequence: CASSVDGGSGDTQYF. Written as DNA, the CDR3 is TGTGCCAGCAGCGTTGACGGGGGCAGTGGAGATACGCAGTATTTT.

In its sample, this clonotype was seen many times. This CDR3 reads CASSFKQGNEQYF. CDR3 nucleotides: TGTGCCAGCAGTTTCAAACAGGGGAACGAGCAGTACTTC. V is TRBV6-2 or TRBV6-3 and J is TRBJ2-7, with 7 positions matching TRBD1. The V gene's germline CDR1 is MNHEY and CDR2 SVGEGT. Unmatched junction bases numbered 5, after V lost 4 bases and J lost 5 bases. This CDR3 spans 13 amino acids.

This clonotype was counted ten times or more. This chain joins TRBV20-1 and TRBJ2-3; a weak D match, TRBD2 (5 bases). Looked up from germline, CDR1 is DFQATT and CDR2 is SNEGSKA (reference sequence). Trimming shortened V by 3 bases and J by 1 base, and 11 bases separated the two germline ends. CDR3 size: 14 residues. The CDR3 DNA reads as TGCAGTGCTAGTTTAGCGTGGGGCACAGATACGCAGTATTTT. Translation: CSASLAWGTDTQYF.

This clonotype was recorded many times. This may stem from a read error, because a much larger clone lies one nucleotide away. The CDR3 sequence: CASSRDRERTFF. The CDR3 region has the DNA TGTGCCAGTAGTAGGGACAGGGAACGCACTTTCTTT. The chain links TRBV19 to TRBJ1-1; 9 positions match TRBD1. The CDR3 contains 12 residues. Per the germline V gene, CDR1 is LNHDA and CDR2 is SQIVND (reference sequence). V gave up 4 bases and J gave up 12 bases; unmatched junction bases: 6.

In this sample, this clonotype turned up many times. The chain has TRBV19 and TRBJ1-6; no firm D call. The germline gives CDR1 LNHDA, CDR2 SQIVND (reference sequence). CDR3 length: 14 amino acids. The V and J ends lost 6 bases and 0 bases respectively, with 6 bases between them. The CDR3 protein is CASSEDSYNSPLHF. In DNA, the CDR3 is TGTGCCAGTAGCGAGGACTCCTATAATTCACCCCTCCACTTT.

In its sample, this clonotype was seen many times. The chain employs TRBV7-2 and TRBJ1-2, with no clear D. The CDR3 covers 12 residues. V lost 1 base to trimming and J lost 12 bases, with 12 bases between them. Germline V gene data show CDR1 as SGHTA and CDR2 as FQGNSA. This CDR3 is CASSLGIRAHTF. In DNA form, the CDR3 reads TGTGCCAGCAGCTTAGGAATAAGGGCACACACCTTC.

This clonotype showed up many times. The chain carries TRBV19 and TRBJ1-1; D remains ambiguous. Trimming took off 5 bases at V and 1 base at J, with 8 bases between the two ends. The CDR3 runs to 13 residues. The V gene's germline CDR1 is LNHDA and CDR2 SQIVND (reference sequence). In DNA, the CDR3 is TGTGCCAGTAGTCGGGCTTCGAACACTGAAGCTTTCTTT. Encoded protein: CASSRASNTEAFF. The full variable domain, completed using reference TRBV19 and TRBJ1-1, is DGGITQSPKYLFRKEGQNVTLSCEQNLNHDAMYWYRQDPGQGLRLIYYSQIVNDFQKGDIAEGYSVSREKKESFPLTVTSAQKNPTAFYLCASSRASNTEAFFGQGTRLTVV.

This clonotype was detected many times. The chain carries TRBV18 and TRBJ2-2; D possibly corresponds to TRBD2 (5 bases). CDR1 is KGHSH and CDR2 is LQKENI in the germline V gene. Trimming left V 3 bases short and J 0 bases short, with 11 bases between. CDR3 length: 16 amino acids. The CDR3 loop reads CASSPSLAANTGELFF. CDR3 in DNA: TGTGCCAGCTCACCCTCCCTAGCTGCGAACACCGGGGAGCTGTTTTTT.

This clonotype was recorded at least ten times. This chain joins TRBV11-3 and TRBJ2-1; either TRBD1 or TRBD2 may fit D (6 bases each). This CDR3 spans 14 amino acids. Trimming pared 1 base from V and 8 bases from J, leaving 12 bases between. The V gene's germline CDR1 is SGHNT and CDR2 YENEEA. The CDR3 spells CASSLGGARDEQFF. The CDR3 DNA is TGTGCCAGCAGCTTAGGGGGGGCGAGGGATGAGCAGTTCTTC.

This clonotype was recorded many times. The chain employs TRBV5-6 and TRBJ2-7; 7 nucleotides match TRBD1. V lost 3 bases and J lost 5; bases outside the gene matches: 8. The CDR3 spans 14 residues. Per the germline V gene, CDR1 is SGHDT and CDR2 is YYEEEE. The CDR3: CASSYTGVGDEQYF. CDR3 in DNA: TGTGCCAGCAGCTATACAGGGGTGGGAGACGAGCAGTACTTC.

As to this clonotype: A far larger clone lies a single base away; this is likely a read error. The chain employs TRBV2 and TRBJ2-7; D is perhaps TRBD1 (6 bases). V dropped 3 bases and J dropped 7 bases, with 19 bases sitting between them. Germline V gene data show CDR1 as SNHLY and CDR2 as FYNNEI. This CDR3 has 15 residues. CDR3 DNA: TGTGCCAGCAGTGATTTGCTGGAAGGGGACAATGAGCAGTACTTC. Amino acids: CASSDLLEGDNEQYF.

About this clonotype: No conserved phenylalanine or tryptophan is present at the end of the CDR3, so a read error is the likely explanation. The DNA is left out, because the CDR3 cannot be placed on it with certainty; the CDR3 is given as TCRdb lists it. The chain uses TRBV6-1 and TRBJ2-1; the D call TRBD2 from the table was never checked on the DNA. Germline CDR1 and CDR2: MNHNS and SASEGT. Termini included, the CDR3 measures 9 amino acids. This CDR3 reads CASRDTSGG.

Comments on this clonotype: Possible read error: a much larger clone is one base away. CDR3 in DNA: TGTGCCGGTAGTGCCTCCTTCCGGACACCATATGGCTACACCTTC. Encoded protein: CAGSASFRTPYGYTF. The chain joins TRBV19 to TRBJ1-2; tentative D call: TRBD1 (5 bases). Germline CDR1 LNHDA, CDR2 SQIVND (reference sequence). The CDR3 length is 15 residues.

This clonotype was seen ten or more times. The chain couples TRBV9 to TRBJ2-5, with a weak D call TRBD1 (6 bases). V lost 3 bases and J lost 4, with 13 bases in between. The CDR3 has 14 residues. Germline V gene lookup returns CDR1 SGDLS and CDR2 YYNGEE. The CDR3 here is CASSGGRQVETQYF. CDR3 DNA: TGTGCCAGCAGCGGGGGGCGACAGGTAGAGACCCAGTACTTC.

At least ten counts were recorded for this clonotype. The chain couples TRBV7-8 to TRBJ2-2; no firm D call. CDR1 SGHVS and CDR2 FQNEAQ come from the germline V gene. V was clipped by 4 bases and J by 1 base, with 7 bases between them. This CDR3 has 14 residues. The CDR3 sequence: CASSSTWNTGELFF. CDR3 bases: TGTGCCAGCAGCTCCACCTGGAACACCGGGGAGCTGTTTTTT. The variable domain in full, completed from reference TRBV7-8 and TRBJ2-2, reads GAGVSQSPRYKVAKRGQDVALRCDPISGHVSLFWYQQALGQGPEFLTYFQNEAQLDKSGLPSDRFFAERPEGSVSTLKIQRTQQEDSAVYLCASSSTWNTGELFFGEGSRLTVL.

This clonotype appeared many times. The V gene is TRBV10-3, the J gene TRBJ2-7; the match to TRBD2 covers 13 bases. The CDR3 has 15 amino acids. J was trimmed by 2 bases and V by 2 bases; bases with no gene match: 0. Germline V lookup: CDR1 ENHRY, CDR2 SYGVKD. The DNA of the CDR3 is TGTGCCATCAGTGAGGGGACTAGCGGGACCTACGAGCAGTACTTC. Its protein is CAISEGTSGTYEQYF.

This clonotype appeared many times. V and J are TRBV6-1 and TRBJ1-5; TRBD1 is a possible D gene (5 bases). V was trimmed by 8 bases and J by 5 bases, leaving 10 bases between them. The CDR3 consists of 12 residues. Per germline, CDR1 MNHNS and CDR2 SASEGT. The CDR3: CASGRGYQPQHF. In DNA, the CDR3 is TGTGCCAGCGGAAGGGGTTATCAGCCCCAGCATTTT.

This clonotype appeared many times. The chain employs TRBV12-3 or TRBV12-4 and TRBJ2-7, with a weak D call TRBD1 (5 bases). The CDR3 sequence is 14 residues long. The ends were cut back, 6 bases at V and 6 bases at J, with 18 bases in the middle. The CDR3: CASSPPWGSGEQYF. Here the CDR3 DNA reads TGTGCCAGCAGCCCGCCTTGGGGCTCGGGCGAGCAGTACTTC.

This clonotype showed up many times. V usage is TRBV28 and J usage is TRBJ1-5; 7 positions match TRBD1. The CDR3 loop spans 16 amino acids. The V gene end was trimmed by 1 base and the J gene end by 3 bases; junction bases not matched to a gene: 6. CDR1 MDHEN and CDR2 SYDVKM come from the germline V gene. This CDR3 reads CASSLFVGGLNQPQHF. CDR3 DNA sequence: TGTGCCAGCAGTTTATTCGTAGGGGGCCTCAATCAGCCCCAGCATTTT.

This clonotype was seen ten or more times. The chain uses TRBV28 and TRBJ1-1, with 10 bases matching TRBD1. With V trimmed by 6 bases and J by 5 bases, 12 bases remained unmatched. Germline V gene data show CDR1 as MDHEN and CDR2 as SYDVKM. There are 16 residues in the CDR3. The DNA for the CDR3 is TGTGCCAGCAGCCCTCTAGGACAGGGGGGAAGAACTGAAGCTTTCTTT. Its protein product is CASSPLGQGGRTEAFF. Based on the CDR3 plus reference TRBV28 and TRBJ1-1, the full variable domain is DVKVTQSSRYLVKRTGEKVFLECVQDMDHENMFWYRQDPGLGLRLIYFSYDVKMKEKGDIPEGYSVSREKKERFSLILESASTNQTSMYLCASSPLGQGGRTEAFFGQGTRLTVV.